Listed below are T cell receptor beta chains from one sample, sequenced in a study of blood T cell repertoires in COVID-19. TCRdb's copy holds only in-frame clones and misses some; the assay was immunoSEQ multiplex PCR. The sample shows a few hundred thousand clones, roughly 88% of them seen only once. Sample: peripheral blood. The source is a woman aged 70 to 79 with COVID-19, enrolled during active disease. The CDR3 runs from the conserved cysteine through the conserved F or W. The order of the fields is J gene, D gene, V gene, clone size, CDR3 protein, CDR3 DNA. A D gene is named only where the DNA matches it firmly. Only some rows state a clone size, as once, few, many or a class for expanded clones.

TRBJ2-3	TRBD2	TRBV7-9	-	CASSTMIAGTSTDTQYF	TGTGCCAGCAGCACGATGATAGCGGGAACTAGCACAGATACGCAGTATTTT
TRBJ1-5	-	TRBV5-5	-	CASSRSDTESNQPQHF	TGTGCCAGCAGCCGATCGGACACAGAGAGCAATCAGCCCCAGCATTTT
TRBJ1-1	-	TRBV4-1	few	CASSPVGGPYTEAFF	TGCGCCAGCAGCCCAGTGGGAGGGCCATACACTGAAGCTTTCTTT
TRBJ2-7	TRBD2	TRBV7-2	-	CASSHQVAGRLYEQYF	TGTGCCAGCAGCCACCAGGTAGCGGGACGACTCTACGAGCAGTACTTC
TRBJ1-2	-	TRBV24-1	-	CATSGQPENYGYTF	TGTGCCACCAGTGGACAGCCTGAGAACTATGGCTACACCTTC
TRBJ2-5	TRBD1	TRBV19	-	CASSIGQGEETQYF	TGTGCCAGTAGTATAGGACAGGGGGAAGAGACCCAGTACTTC
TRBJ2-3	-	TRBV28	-	CASSFISGRTDTQYF	TGTGCCAGCAGTTTCATCAGCGGGCGCACAGATACGCAGTATTTT
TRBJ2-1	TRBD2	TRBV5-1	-	CASSLATSGRSSYNEQFF	TGCGCCAGCAGCTTGGCGACTAGCGGGAGGAGCTCCTACAATGAGCAGTTCTTC
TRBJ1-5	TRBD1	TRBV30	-	CAWASQGQDQPQHF	TGTGCCTGGGCCTCACAGGGGCAGGATCAGCCCCAGCATTTT
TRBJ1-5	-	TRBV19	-	CASSIPGGKNQPQHF	TGTGCCAGTAGTATCCCCGGGGGGAAAAATCAGCCCCAGCATTTT
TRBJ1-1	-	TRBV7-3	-	CASSLLPAGMNTEAFF	TGTGCCAGCAGCTTACTCCCGGCAGGCATGAACACTGAAGCTTTCTTT
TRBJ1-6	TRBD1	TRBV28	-	CASSRGTGLNSPLHF	TGTGCCAGCAGCCGGGGGACAGGACTTAATTCACCCCTCCACTTT
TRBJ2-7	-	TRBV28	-	CASALGAPPGEQYF	TGTGCCAGCGCCCTGGGGGCCCCTCCGGGCGAGCAGTACTTC
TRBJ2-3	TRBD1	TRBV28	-	CASRRQGQGVDTQYF	TGTGCCAGCAGGCGACAGGGACAGGGGGTGGATACGCAGTATTTT
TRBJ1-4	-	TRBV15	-	CATSRGGPDEKLFF	TGTGCCACCAGCAGAGGGGGGCCGGATGAAAAACTGTTTTTT
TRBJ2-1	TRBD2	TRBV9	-	CASSPGYRAGGKQFF	TGTGCCAGCAGCCCTGGATATCGAGCGGGAGGGAAGCAGTTCTTC
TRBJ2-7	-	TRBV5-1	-	CASSFTQNFPGSEQYF	TGCGCCAGCAGCTTTACCCAAAATTTTCCGGGGAGCGAGCAGTACTTC
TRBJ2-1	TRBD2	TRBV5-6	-	CASSSIISSGFYNEQFF	TGTGCCAGCAGCTCCATAATTAGTAGCGGGTTTTACAATGAGCAGTTCTTC
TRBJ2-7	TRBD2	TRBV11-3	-	CASSLSGSRSEQYF	TGTGCCAGCAGCTTAAGCGGGAGCCGTAGCGAGCAGTACTTC
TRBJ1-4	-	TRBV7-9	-	CASSFPGGVNEKLFF	TGTGCCAGCAGCTTTCCGGGGGGCGTTAATGAAAAACTGTTTTTT
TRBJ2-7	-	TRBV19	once	CASKGDEQYF	TGTGCCAGTAAGGGGGACGAGCAGTACTTC
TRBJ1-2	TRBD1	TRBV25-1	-	CASSEYRGRVGYTF	TGTGCCAGCAGTGAGTACAGGGGGCGAGTAGGCTACACCTTC
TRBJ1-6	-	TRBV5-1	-	CASSSGLENSPLHF	TGCGCCAGCAGCTCAGGGTTGGAGAATTCACCCCTCCACTTT
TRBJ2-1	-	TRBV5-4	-	CASSSRTPSYNEQFF	TGTGCCAGCAGCTCACGGACTCCATCCTACAATGAGCAGTTCTTC
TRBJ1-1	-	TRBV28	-	CASSPVAITTEAFF	TGTGCCAGCAGTCCTGTGGCAATCACCACTGAAGCTTTCTTT